This is a list of T cell receptor beta chains from one sample in a study of T cell repertoires in cytomegalovirus infection. TCRdb re-called the reads with MiXCR, one entry per CDR3 protein. The sample lists some 400,000 distinct CDR3 sequences, about a sixth occurring once. What was sequenced was PBMCs. These receptors originate from a human donor in good health (CMV status not recorded). Some clones in this sample may be carry-over from other donors' samples. CDR3s leave out the opening cysteine and the closing phenylalanine or tryptophan.

v_call	j_call	cdr3_aa
TRBV20-1	TRBJ2-7	SARGGDSWTYEQY
TRBV5-5	TRBJ2-1	ASSLNRGGQF
TRBV7-2	TRBJ1-6	ASSLTPWVVYH
TRBV10-2	TRBJ1-2	ASSESLRGRGGYT
TRBV28	TRBJ2-7	ASSLFAATYEQY
TRBV20-1	TRBJ2-3	SARTPSTDTQY
TRBV7-8	TRBJ2-5	ASSNSGGGETQY
TRBV20-1	TRBJ1-2	SRLSGKLVYT
TRBV6-5	TRBJ1-2	ASGSGTGPYGYT
TRBV27	TRBJ2-7	ASRRTGAYEQY
TRBV6-1	TRBJ2-1	ASSVVAGLPYNEQF